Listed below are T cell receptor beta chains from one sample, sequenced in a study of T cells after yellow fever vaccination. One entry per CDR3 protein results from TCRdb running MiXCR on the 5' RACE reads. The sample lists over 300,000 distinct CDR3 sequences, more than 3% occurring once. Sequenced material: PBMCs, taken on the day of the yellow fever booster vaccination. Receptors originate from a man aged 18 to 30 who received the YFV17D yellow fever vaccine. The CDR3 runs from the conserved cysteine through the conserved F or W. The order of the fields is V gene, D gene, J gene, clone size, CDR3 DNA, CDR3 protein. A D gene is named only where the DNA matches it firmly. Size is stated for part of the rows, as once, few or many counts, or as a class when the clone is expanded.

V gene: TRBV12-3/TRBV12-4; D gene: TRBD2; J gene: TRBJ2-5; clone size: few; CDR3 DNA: TGTGCCAGCAGCATAGCGGGACTAGACGGGGAGACCCAGTACTTC; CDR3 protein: CASSIAGLDGETQYF
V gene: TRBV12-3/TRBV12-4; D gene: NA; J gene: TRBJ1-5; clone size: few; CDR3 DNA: TGTGCCAGCAGTACTAGGGTGGGGCCCCAGCATTTT; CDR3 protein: CASSTRVGPQHF
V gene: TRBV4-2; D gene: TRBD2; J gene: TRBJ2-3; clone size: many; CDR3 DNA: TGTGCCAGCAGCCAGGGACTAGCGGGGGGTGTCACAGATACGCAGTATTTT; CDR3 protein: CASSQGLAGGVTDTQYF
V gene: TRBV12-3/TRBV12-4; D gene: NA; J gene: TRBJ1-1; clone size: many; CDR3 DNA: TGTGCCAGCAGCTATACTGCGAACACTGAAGCTTTCTTT; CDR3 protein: CASSYTANTEAFF
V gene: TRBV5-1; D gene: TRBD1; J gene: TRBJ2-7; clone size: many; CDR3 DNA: TGCGCCAGCAGCTTGGGGGACAGGGGCGAGCAGTACTTC; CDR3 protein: CASSLGDRGEQYF
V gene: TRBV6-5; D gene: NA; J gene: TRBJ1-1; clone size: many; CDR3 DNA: TGTGCCAGCAGTTTTGAATGGACGGGGAACACTGAAGCTTTCTTT; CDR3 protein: CASSFEWTGNTEAFF
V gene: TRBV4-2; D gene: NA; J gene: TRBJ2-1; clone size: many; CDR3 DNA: TGTGCCAGCAGCCAAGATGTGGGGGAGGCTTACAATGAGCAGTTCTTC; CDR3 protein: CASSQDVGEAYNEQFF
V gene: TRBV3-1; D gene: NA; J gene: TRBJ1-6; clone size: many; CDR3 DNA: TGTGCCAGCAGCCAAGAATGGACGGGTAATTCACCCCTCCACTTT; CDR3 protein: CASSQEWTGNSPLHF
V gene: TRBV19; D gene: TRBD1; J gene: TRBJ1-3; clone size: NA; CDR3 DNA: TGTGCCAGCCGGACAGGGGGATACGGAAACACCATATATTTT; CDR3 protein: CASRTGGYGNTIYF
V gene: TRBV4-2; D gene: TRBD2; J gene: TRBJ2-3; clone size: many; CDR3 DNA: TGTGCCAGCAGCCAAGAAGCGGGGGCCACAGATACGCAGTATTTT; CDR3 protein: CASSQEAGATDTQYF
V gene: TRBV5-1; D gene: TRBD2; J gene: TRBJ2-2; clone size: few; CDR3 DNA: TGCGCCAGCAGCTTGCCAAGCGGGGGGGCCATCACCGGGGAGCTGTTTTTT; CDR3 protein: CASSLPSGGAITGELFF
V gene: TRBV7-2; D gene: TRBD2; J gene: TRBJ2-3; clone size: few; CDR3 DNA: TGTGCCAGCAGCTTCGGAGCGGGGGTTGATACGCAGTATTTT; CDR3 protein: CASSFGAGVDTQYF
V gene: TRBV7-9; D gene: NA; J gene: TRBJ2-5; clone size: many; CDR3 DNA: TGTGCCAGCAGCCACCATACCAGGGAGACCCAGTACTTC; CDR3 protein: CASSHHTRETQYF
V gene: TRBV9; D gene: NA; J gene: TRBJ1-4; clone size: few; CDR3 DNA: TGTGCCAGCAGCGTAAAAGGGGGAAATGAAAAACTGTTTTTT; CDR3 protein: CASSVKGGNEKLFF
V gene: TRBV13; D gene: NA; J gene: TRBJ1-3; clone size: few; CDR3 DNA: TGTGCCAGCAGCTTTACTCCCCGGGACGGAGGAAACACCATATATTTT; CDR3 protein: CASSFTPRDGGNTIYF
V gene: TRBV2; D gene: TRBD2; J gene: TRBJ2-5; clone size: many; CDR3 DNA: TGTGCCAGCAGTGCAGGGCGGGGGGGAGAAGAGACCCAGTACTTC; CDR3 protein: CASSAGRGGEETQYF
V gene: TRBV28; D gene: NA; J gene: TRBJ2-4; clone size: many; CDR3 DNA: TGTGCCAGCAGATCTCTAACAAAGAGGAACATTCAGTACTTC; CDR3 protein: CASRSLTKRNIQYF
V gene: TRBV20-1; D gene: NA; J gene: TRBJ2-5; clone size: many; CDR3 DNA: TGCAGTGGCGGCAACCAAGAGACCCAGTACTTC; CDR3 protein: CSGGNQETQYF
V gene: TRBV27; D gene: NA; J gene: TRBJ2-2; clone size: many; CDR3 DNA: TGTGCCAGCAGCGTCCGGGACGCTGGTCCCGGGGAGCTGTTTTTT; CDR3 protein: CASSVRDAGPGELFF
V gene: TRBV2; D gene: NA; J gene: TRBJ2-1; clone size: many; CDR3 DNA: TGTGCCAGCAGGGGGGAAGCGGGCCCCAATGAGCAGTTCTTC; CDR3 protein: CASRGEAGPNEQFF
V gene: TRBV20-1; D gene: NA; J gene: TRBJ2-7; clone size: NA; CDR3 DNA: TGCAGTGCTAGAGATATAAGGTCCTACGAGCAGTACTTC; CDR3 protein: CSARDIRSYEQYF
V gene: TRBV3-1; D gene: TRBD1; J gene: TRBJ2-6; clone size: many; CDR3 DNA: TGTGCCAGCAGCCAGACGGGGACAGTTTACTCTGGGGCCAACGTCCTGACTTTC; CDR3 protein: CASSQTGTVYSGANVLTF
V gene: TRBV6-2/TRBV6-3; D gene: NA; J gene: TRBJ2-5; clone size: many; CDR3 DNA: TGTGCCAGCAGCCAGGTGGGGAGCCTTTCCCAAGAGACCCAGTACTTC; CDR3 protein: CASSQVGSLSQETQYF
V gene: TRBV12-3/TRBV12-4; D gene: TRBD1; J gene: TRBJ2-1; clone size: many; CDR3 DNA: TGTGCCAGCAGTTTAAGGGTCAGGGGGCTCCTGGCGAGCTCCTACAATGAGCAGTTCTTC; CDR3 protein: CASSLRVRGLLASSYNEQFF
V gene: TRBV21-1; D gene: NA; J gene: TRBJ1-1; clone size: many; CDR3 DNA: TGTGCCGCCCGAAGGAGGGGCGCGGGGGACACTGAAGCTTTCTTT; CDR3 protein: CAARRRGAGDTEAFF
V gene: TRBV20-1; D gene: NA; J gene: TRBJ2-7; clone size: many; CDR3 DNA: TGCAGTGCTAGAGTCCCCGACCTAGGCTCCTACGAGCAGTACTTC; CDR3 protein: CSARVPDLGSYEQYF
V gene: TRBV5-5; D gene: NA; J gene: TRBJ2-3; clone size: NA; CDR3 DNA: TGTGCCAGCAGCTCCGTGCAGGGGACAGATACGCAGTATTTT; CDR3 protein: CASSSVQGTDTQYF
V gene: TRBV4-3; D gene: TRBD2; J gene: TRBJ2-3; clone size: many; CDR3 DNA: TGCGCCAGCAGCCCGCGACTAGCGGGAACCACAGATACGCAGTATTTT; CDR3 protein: CASSPRLAGTTDTQYF
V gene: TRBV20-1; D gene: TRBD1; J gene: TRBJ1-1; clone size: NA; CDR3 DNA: TGCAGTGCCAAACAGGGGGCTTACACTGAAGCTTTCTTT; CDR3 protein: CSAKQGAYTEAFF
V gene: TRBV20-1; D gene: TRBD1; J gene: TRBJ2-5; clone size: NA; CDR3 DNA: TGCGGCTACCCCCCCGGACAGGTTTACCAAGAGACCCAGTACTTC; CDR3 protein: CGYPPGQVYQETQYF
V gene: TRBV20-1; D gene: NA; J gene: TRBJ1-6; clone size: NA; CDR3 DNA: TGCAGTGCTAGAGTTCTTCCCCATTCACCCCTCCACTTT; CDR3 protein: CSARVLPHSPLHF
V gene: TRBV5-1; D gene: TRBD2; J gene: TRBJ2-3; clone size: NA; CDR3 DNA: TGCGCCAGCAGCTTGCAGCGGGGGCGCACAGAAACGCGGTATTTT; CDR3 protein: CASSLQRGRTETRYF
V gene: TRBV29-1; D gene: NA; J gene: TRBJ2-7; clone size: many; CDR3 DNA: TGCAGCGTTGTGCTAGCGTCGACCTACGAGCAGTACTTC; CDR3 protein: CSVVLASTYEQYF
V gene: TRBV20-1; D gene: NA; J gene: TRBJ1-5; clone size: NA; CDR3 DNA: TGCAGTGCTAGTTTTACGGGCTGGGGCAATCAGCCCCAGCATTTT; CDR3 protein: CSASFTGWGNQPQHF
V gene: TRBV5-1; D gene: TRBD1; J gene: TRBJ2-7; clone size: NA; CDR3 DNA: TGCGCCAGCAGCACGGACAGGGGATACGAGCAGTACTTC; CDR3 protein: CASSTDRGYEQYF
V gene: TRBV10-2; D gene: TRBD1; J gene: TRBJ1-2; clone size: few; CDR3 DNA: TGCGCCAGCACCGGGACAGGGGTCTATGGCTACACCTTC; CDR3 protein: CASTGTGVYGYTF
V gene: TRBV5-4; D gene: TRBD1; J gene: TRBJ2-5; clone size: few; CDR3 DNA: TGTGCCAGCAGCACCGGAGGGGACAGGGGTAAAGAGACCCAGTACTTC; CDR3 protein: CASSTGGDRGKETQYF
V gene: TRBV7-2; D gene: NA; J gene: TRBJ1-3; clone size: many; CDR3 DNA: TGTGCCAGCAGCTTACCCCACCAGGGGTCTGGAAACACCATATATTTT; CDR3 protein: CASSLPHQGSGNTIYF
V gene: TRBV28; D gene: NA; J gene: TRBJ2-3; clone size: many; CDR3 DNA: TGTGCCAGCAGTCCGATCACGGACCTCACAGATACGCAGTATTTT; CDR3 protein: CASSPITDLTDTQYF